This paragraph reports one TCR beta chain. Its antigen is as yet unknown. PCR involved 60 Vbeta and 13 Jbeta primers. Libraries were prepared by immunoSEQ multiplex PCR; TCRdb keeps only in-frame clonotypes and omits some of them. The sample includes 150,000 to 200,000 clones, 80% of them seen just once. The data stem from a study of cytomegalovirus exposure and HLA in healthy donors. Study conclusions and caveats: Reported results showed that the classifier diagnosed cytomegalovirus status with high specificity and sensitivity.

The CDR3 sequence is 20 residues long. V shed 1 base and J 0 bases; nucleotides not matched to a gene: 13. The V gene's germline CDR1 is SGHKS and CDR2 YYEKEE (reference sequence). The sequence was collected from a woman between 40 and 50 years old in good health and CMV-seronegative. Material for sequencing was PBMCs. The chain combines TRBV5-5 with TRBJ1-2; 12 bases map to TRBD1. This CDR3 is CASSLPTSGTGGSTNYGYTF. DNA of the CDR3: TGTGCCAGCAGCTTGCCCACTTCCGGGACAGGGGGCTCCACTAACTATGGCTACACCTTC.